Included here is one TCR beta chain sequence, with context. The antigen is unknown. TCRdb analysed the RT-PCR reads with MiXCR anew, one entry per CDR3 protein. The table shows around 570,000 distinct CDR3 sequences, with about 10% occurring only once. The data are from a study of response to subunit inactivated influenza vaccine. Study conclusions and caveats: The authors suggested that every seasonal influenza vaccination recruits few new T cells.

CDR1 SGHRS and CDR2 YFSETQ come from the germline V gene. V was trimmed by 0 bases and J by 3 bases, leaving 10 bases between them. The CDR3 sequence is 14 residues long. A further study also used this sample, focusing on T cells expressing NK-cell markers. As reported in that work: 5'RACE template switching with UMIs generated TCR beta cDNA. The study drew TCR beta repertoires from sorted CD3+CD56+NKG2C+, CD3+CD56+NKG2C- and CD3+CD56-NKG2C+ T cells. Dominant NKG2C+ clonotype frequencies of 1.0-7.0% of CD8+ T cells were measured in about six donors. Once again these clonotypes came out on top in the CD3+CD56-NKG2C+ fraction of a few donors.

The rearrangement links TRBV5-1 to TRBJ2-7; D might be TRBD1 or TRBD2, each matching 5 bases. The sample here was PBMCs from blood, taken on the day of vaccination. The receptor was derived from a man aged 45-60 years who received an inactivated influenza vaccine. This CDR3 reads CASSLGGNNYEQYF. The CDR3, as DNA: TGCGCCAGCAGCTTGGGGGGGAATAACTACGAGCAGTACTTC.